This entry is about one T cell receptor (beta chain). What it recognizes is unknown. The source of the sample is a study of PD-L1 blockade in urothelial cancer. Study summary: Patients initiated atezolizumab around 2014 at 1,200 mg intravenously every 3 weeks. T cell content in blood samples showed a median of about 150,000. Study-wide results and caveats: Tumor-associated TCR clones expanded more in blood at 3 weeks in patients with durable benefit.

Time point specified: pretreatment peripheral blood. All patients carried locally advanced or metastatic urothelial carcinoma. The germline V gene has CDR1 SNHLY and CDR2 FYNNEI. Trimming shortened V by 4 bases and J by 0 bases, and 6 bases separated the two germline ends. The CDR3 has 13 amino acids. Repertoires were generated with immunoSEQ multiplex PCR, while TCRdb's copy carries only in-frame clones and drops some. The data show around 92,000 clones, with more than 70% seen just once and 0.85% to 1% held by the top ten. The chain links TRBV2 to TRBJ1-2; no definite D call. The sequencing here drew on PBMCs, taken around atezolizumab (anti-PD-L1) treatment. The TCR originated in a woman older than 75 with urothelial cancer. The CDR3 loop is CASSAGANYGYTF. The CDR3 region has the DNA TGTGCCAGCAGTGCCGGAGCTAACTATGGCTACACCTTC.